This T cell receptor (beta chain) was retrieved from a study of blood T cell repertoires in COVID-19. The junction had 11 bases not matched to a gene; V was cut back by 6 bases and J by 0 bases. The CDR3 spans 17 residues. The V gene's germline CDR1 is MNHEY and CDR2 SMNVEV (reference sequence). Sequenced by immunoSEQ multiplex PCR; TCRdb stores in-frame clones only, minus some. The sample includes about 94,000 clones, about 82% seen only once; the top ten take 10% to 15%. Specimen: peripheral blood. This TCR was recovered from a woman aged 55-69 years in a cohort sampled during active or convalescent COVID-19. V gene TRBV27 combines with J gene TRBJ1-5; 7 bases line up with TRBD1. The CDR3 DNA sequence: TGTGCCAGCAGAAGGGGGACAGTCCCCCTTAGCAATCAGCCCCAGCATTTT. Its translation is CASRRGTVPLSNQPQHF.